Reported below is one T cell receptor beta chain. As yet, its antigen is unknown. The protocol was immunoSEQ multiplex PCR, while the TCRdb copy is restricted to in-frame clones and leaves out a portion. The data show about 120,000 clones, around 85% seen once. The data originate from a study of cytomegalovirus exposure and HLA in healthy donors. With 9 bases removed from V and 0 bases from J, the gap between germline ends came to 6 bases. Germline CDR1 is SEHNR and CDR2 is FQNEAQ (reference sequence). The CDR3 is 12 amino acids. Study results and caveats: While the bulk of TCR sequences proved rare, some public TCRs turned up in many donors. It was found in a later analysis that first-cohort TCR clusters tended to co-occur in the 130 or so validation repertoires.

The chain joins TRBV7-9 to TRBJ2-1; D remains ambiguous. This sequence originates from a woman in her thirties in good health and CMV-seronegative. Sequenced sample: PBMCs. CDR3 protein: CASSYSYNEQFF. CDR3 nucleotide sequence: TGTGCCAGTAGTTACTCCTACAATGAGCAGTTCTTC.